The 11 T cell receptor beta chains listed next were all sequenced from one sample in a study of T cell responses to AZD1222 COVID-19 vaccine. This table comes from immunoSEQ multiplex PCR, and its TCRdb copy is limited to in-frame clones, with some not included. The data hold just under 150,000 clones, with roughly nine tenths observed a single time. Source: peripheral blood, taken 28 days after the second AZD1222 dose. These receptors all stem from an adult who received the AZD1222 COVID-19 vaccine.

This clone was picked up a small number of times. This chain uses TRBV5-4 with TRBJ2-7; the match to TRBD1 covers 7 bases. In germline, CDR1 is SGHNT, CDR2 YYREEE (reference sequence). The CDR3 extends over 14 amino acids. V lost 3 bases and J lost 6; bases outside the gene matches: 9. The CDR3 nucleotides are TGTGCCAGCAGCTACAGGGGTGGTTCAGGCGAGCAGTACTTC. As protein: CASSYRGGSGEQYF.

The gene calls are TRBV7-3 and TRBJ1-1; D remains ambiguous. Between the trimmed V and J ends, which lost 2 bases and 3 bases, there was a span of 13 bases. The CDR3 is 15 residues long. CDR1 SGHTA and CDR2 FQGTGA come from the germline V gene. The CDR3 sequence is CASSLRPGVDTEAFF. Written as DNA, the CDR3 is TGTGCCAGCAGCTTACGACCGGGTGTCGACACTGAAGCTTTCTTT.

The chain carries TRBV5-1 and TRBJ1-2; a possible D gene is TRBD1 (6 bases). Germline lookup yields CDR1 SGHRS and CDR2 YFSETQ. The CDR3 totals 15 residues. V was trimmed by 3 bases and J by 5 bases, leaving 17 bases between them. The CDR3 nucleotides are TGCGCCAGCAGCTACTCTGGACAGTTGGGGTATGGCTACACCTTC. It is translated as CASSYSGQLGYGYTF.

This chain connects TRBV11-2 to TRBJ1-5, with a possible D match to TRBD1 (6 bases). Germline V gene sequence: CDR1 SGHAT, CDR2 FQNNGV. With 0 bases removed from V and 0 bases from J, the gap between germline ends came to 9 bases. There are 16 residues in the CDR3. In DNA, the CDR3 is TGTGCCAGCAGCTTAGAAGGGGGATTTAGCAATCAGCCCCAGCATTTT. Residues: CASSLEGGFSNQPQHF.

This chain uses TRBV25-1 with TRBJ1-2, with D unresolved. Germline V gene data show CDR1 as MGHDK and CDR2 as SYGVNS. The CDR3 loop spans 14 amino acids. Trimming left V 1 base short and J 5 bases short, with 11 bases between. CDR3 nucleotide sequence: TGTGCCAGCAGTGAATCTGCCCTACAGTATGGCTACACCTTC. The encoded protein is CASSESALQYGYTF.

The chain has TRBV7-2 and TRBJ1-5; D remains ambiguous. The V and J ends lost 2 bases and 4 bases respectively, with 6 bases between them. The germline V gene encodes CDR1 SGHTA and CDR2 FQGNSA. The CDR3 spans 13 residues. The CDR3: CASSLLENQPQHF. In DNA, the CDR3 is TGTGCCAGCAGCTTATTAGAGAATCAGCCCCAGCATTTT.

The V call is TRBV11-3, the J call TRBJ1-1, with D maybe TRBD1 (5 bases). The V end lost 0 bases, the J end lost 5 bases, and 10 bases lay between the germline ends. Germline V CDR1 and CDR2: SGHNT, YENEEA. The CDR3 consists of 14 residues. In nucleotides, the CDR3 is TGTGCCAGCAGCTTAGACGGGGCTAGTACTGAAGCTTTCTTT. Translation gives CASSLDGASTEAFF. Together with reference TRBV11-3 and TRBJ1-1, the CDR3 gives the full variable domain: EAGVVQSPRYKIIEKKQPVAFWCNPISGHNTLYWYLQNLGQGPELLIRYENEEAVDDSQLPKDRFSAERLKGVDSTLKIQPAELGDSAVYLCASSLDGASTEAFFGQGTRLTVV.

The chain links TRBV24-1 to TRBJ2-3, with D perhaps given as TRBD1 or TRBD2 (6 bases each). CDR1 is KGHDR and CDR2 is SFDVKD in the germline V gene. The CDR3 runs 16 residues. V lost 4 bases to trimming and J lost 4 bases, with 17 bases between them. The CDR3 loop is CATSDPTRGEADTQYF. The CDR3 nucleotides are TGTGCCACCAGTGACCCGACTAGGGGGGAGGCAGATACGCAGTATTTT.

The CDR3 region is CASSASGVKIYQPQHF. CDR3 DNA: TGTGCCAGCAGTGCTTCAGGGGTCAAAATTTATCAGCCCCAGCATTTT. The genes are TRBV2 and TRBJ1-5, with a possible D match to TRBD1 (6 bases). Germline lookup yields CDR1 SNHLY and CDR2 FYNNEI. V lost 4 bases, J lost 5 bases, and 18 bases lay in between. This CDR3 region has 16 residues.

The V and J genes are TRBV29-1 and TRBJ2-1; D is unclear. From germline, CDR1 is SQVTM and CDR2 ANQGSEA. The CDR3 sequence is 10 residues long. Trimming removed 8 bases from V and 5 bases from J, with 7 bases in between. CDR3 loop: CSFGHNEQFF. CDR3 nucleotides: TGCAGCTTCGGGCACAATGAGCAGTTCTTC.

The V and J genes are TRBV7-6 and TRBJ2-7, with D perhaps TRBD2 (6 bases). V dropped 5 bases and J dropped 1 base, with 18 bases sitting between them. Germline V gene data show CDR1 as SGHVS and CDR2 as FNYEAQ. This CDR3 is 16 amino acids long. This chain's CDR3 is CASSRYAGRTSYEQYF. Written as DNA, the CDR3 is TGTGCCAGCAGCCGGTACGCGGGACGTACTTCCTACGAGCAGTACTTC.